The 29 T cell receptor beta chains given below trace back to one sample, sequenced in a study of blood T cells in healthy people across ages. A J-beta primer mix and a sample-barcoded 5' primer were used in a second PCR of roughly 6 to 11 cycles. TCRdb processed the 5' RACE reads anew with MiXCR; each CDR3 protein has one entry. The table lists about 1,600,000 distinct CDR3 sequences, 42% of them singletons. The sample consisted of blood. These receptors all stem from a woman in her late teens or twenties in good health.

The chain recombines TRBV2 with TRBJ2-1, with no clear D. The DNA end favors TRBJ2-7, so the J call may be wrong. This CDR3 spans 13 amino acids. Germline CDR1 and CDR2: SNHLY and FYNNEI. CDR3 residues: CASNAGSYNEQYF. The CDR3 bases are TGTGCCAGCAACGCAGGTTCCTACAATGAGCAGTACTTC.

The rearrangement uses TRBV5-1 and TRBJ2-2; 10 nucleotides line up with TRBD2. With 4 bases clipped from V and 0 bases from J, the junction kept 9 bases outside the gene matches. Germline assignment: CDR1 SGHRS and CDR2 YFSETQ. The CDR3 is made up of 18 amino acids. CDR3 nucleotides: TGCGCCAGCAGCATCTCTTTAGCGGGAGGCCCGAACACCGGGGAGCTGTTTTTT. This encodes CASSISLAGGPNTGELFF.

J is TRBJ1-2 and V is TRBV28; unclear D gene. The CDR3 is 13 amino acids. V was clipped by 10 bases and J by 8 bases, with 20 bases between them. Per germline, CDR1 MDHEN and CDR2 SYDVKM. Here the CDR3 DNA reads TGTGCCACAAGTTTAAGGCCCCCGGGGGGCTACACCTTC. It is translated as CATSLRPPGGYTF.

This sequence joins TRBV25-1 and TRBJ2-1; 7 nucleotides match TRBD2. Germline trimming cut 6 bases from V and 3 bases from J; bases unmatched to any gene: 11. The CDR3 sequence is 16 residues long. Looked up from germline, CDR1 is MGHDK and CDR2 is SYGVNS. As DNA, the CDR3 is TGTGCCAGCAGCTTACTAGCGAATCACGACTACAATGAGCAGTTCTTC. Amino acid sequence: CASSLLANHDYNEQFF.

The chain is built from TRBV4-2 and TRBJ2-1, with D perhaps matching TRBD1 or TRBD2 (7 bases each). The V end lost 4 bases, the J end lost 3 bases, and 16 bases lay between the germline ends. This CDR3 spans 16 amino acids. Germline V gene data show CDR1 as LGHNA and CDR2 as YNFKEQ. The CDR3 reads CASSPAGGGNYNEQFF. The CDR3 nucleotides are TGTGCCAGCAGCCCAGCAGGGGGGGGTAACTACAATGAGCAGTTCTTC.

This clonotype was seen a few times. The chain links TRBV4-1 to TRBJ2-2; D is unclear. The CDR3 spans 14 residues. Germline lookup yields CDR1 MGHRA and CDR2 YSYEKL. The germline V and J ends were trimmed by 4 bases and 6 bases, with 12 bases remaining between them. This chain's CDR3 is CASSPAPGPGELFF. The CDR3 region has the DNA TGCGCCAGCAGCCCTGCCCCCGGACCCGGGGAGCTGTTTTTT.

This clonotype occurred a few times. The chain links TRBV18 to TRBJ2-5, with TRBD2 as a possible D gene (6 bases). The CDR3 contains 14 residues. Germline V lookup: CDR1 KGHSH, CDR2 LQKENI. The ends were cut back, 3 bases at V and 3 bases at J, with 11 bases in the middle. CDR3 DNA: TGTGCCAGCTCACCGGAGGTAGCGGAAGAGACCCAGTACTTC. Translation: CASSPEVAEETQYF.

The chain joins TRBV6-5 to TRBJ2-2; a possible D gene is TRBD1 (6 bases). CDR1 is MNHEY and CDR2 is SVGAGI in the germline V gene. The V and J ends lost 4 bases and 7 bases respectively, with 10 bases between them. CDR3 length: 13 amino acids. This CDR3 is CASSSTGYGELFF. The CDR3 nucleotides read TGTGCCAGCAGTTCCACAGGGTACGGGGAGCTGTTTTTT.

The rearrangement links TRBV29-1 to TRBJ2-3; 11 bases line up with TRBD1. This CDR3 is built from 13 residues. CDR1 is SQVTM and CDR2 is ANQGSEA in the germline V gene. With 5 bases clipped from V and 6 bases from J, the junction kept 4 bases outside the gene matches. CDR3 loop: CSVRTGGGDTQYF. In nucleotides, the CDR3 is TGCAGCGTTCGGACAGGGGGCGGGGATACGCAGTATTTT.

This chain connects TRBV29-1 to TRBJ2-5; the match to TRBD2 covers 10 bases. CDR1 is SQVTM and CDR2 is ANQGSEA in the germline V gene. This CDR3 has 15 residues. V shed 1 base, J shed 13 bases, and the junction held 15 bases outside the gene matches. The CDR3 DNA reads TGCAGCGTTGAAGCCCCTAGCGGGAGAGCCGACGAGCGGTACTTC. Translated, it gives CSVEAPSGRADERYF.

The rearrangement joins TRBV20-1 to TRBJ2-5; D unclear. Germline V gives CDR1 DFQATT, CDR2 SNEGSKA (reference sequence). The V end was cut by 5 bases, the J end by 5 bases, with 15 bases between. CDR3 length equals 13 residues. CDR3 region: CSAPHRAWETQYF. The CDR3 DNA reads TGCAGTGCTCCCCATCGAGCGTGGGAGACCCAGTACTTC.

The chain has TRBV14 and TRBJ2-7, with 9 bases that match TRBD1. Germline V gene lookup returns CDR1 SGHDN and CDR2 FVKESK. There are 15 residues in the CDR3. With 6 bases clipped from V and 6 bases from J, the junction kept 12 bases outside the gene matches. CDR3: CASSLHRDRVGEQYF. DNA of the CDR3: TGTGCCAGCAGTCTCCACCGGGACAGGGTGGGCGAGCAGTACTTC.

The V call is TRBV10-1, the J call TRBJ1-5; no firm D call. With 10 bases removed from V and 3 bases from J, the gap between germline ends came to 19 bases. The germline gives CDR1 WNHNN, CDR2 SYGVQD (reference sequence). CDR3 length: 15 residues. DNA of the CDR3: TGCGCCATCAAGTGGTGGGGAAGCGACAATCAGCCCCAGCATTTT. Amino acids: CAIKWWGSDNQPQHF.

This clonotype was seen ten or more times. The genes are TRBV4-1 and TRBJ2-1; D is ambiguous. Germline assignment: CDR1 MGHRA and CDR2 YSYEKL. This CDR3 is 13 amino acids long. Between the trimmed V and J ends, which lost 1 base and 8 bases, there was a span of 9 bases. The CDR3 spells CASSQVPAYEQFF. The CDR3 coding sequence is TGCGCCAGCAGCCAAGTTCCAGCCTATGAGCAGTTCTTC.

V and J are TRBV4-3 and TRBJ2-7; D is uncertain. The DNA end is more similar to TRBJ2-4, so the J call may be wrong. CDR1 LGHNA and CDR2 YSLEER come from the germline V gene. There are 14 residues in the CDR3. In DNA, the CDR3 is TGCGCCAGCAGCCAAGGCCCGGGTGGGAACATTCAGTACTTC. It is translated as CASSQGPGGNIQYF.

The J gene is TRBJ2-3, the V gene TRBV27; tentatively, D is TRBD1 (5 bases). The germline V gene has CDR1 MNHEY and CDR2 SMNVEV (reference sequence). The germline V and J ends were trimmed by 5 bases and 3 bases, with 15 bases remaining between them. This CDR3 comprises 15 residues. The CDR3 DNA reads as TGTGCCAGCAGTCCCTTCCAGCAGGGAACAGATACGCAGTATTTT. Amino acid sequence: CASSPFQQGTDTQYF.

This clonotype was observed a few times. The J gene is TRBJ1-4, the V gene TRBV7-2; possibly TRBD1 for D (6 bases). This CDR3 has 15 residues. Germline CDR1 reads SGHTA; CDR2 reads FQGNSA. Trimming removed 2 bases from V and 7 bases from J, with 14 bases in between. In DNA form, the CDR3 reads TGTGCCAGCAGCTTACCCGAGGGGGTTGCTGAAAAACTGTTTTTT. Protein product: CASSLPEGVAEKLFF.

This sequence joins TRBV10-3 and TRBJ2-2, with D tentatively TRBD1 (6 bases). The V gene's germline CDR1 is ENHRY and CDR2 SYGVKD. The CDR3 runs to 12 residues. V lost 10 bases to trimming and J lost 6 bases, with 12 bases between them. In DNA form, the CDR3 reads TGTGCCAATAACAGGGTAGCCGGGGAGCTGTTTTTT. It codes for CANNRVAGELFF.

The rearrangement joins TRBV12-3 or TRBV12-4 to TRBJ1-1, with 12 bases matching TRBD1. The CDR3 runs 18 residues. Losses at the gene ends were 3 bases for V and 1 base for J; bases not matched to a gene: 9. The CDR3 nucleotides read TGTGCCAGCAGTTTTCGGGTCCGGGACAGGGGGCAGAACACTGAAGCTTTCTTT. Its protein is CASSFRVRDRGQNTEAFF.

This chain connects TRBV6-1 to TRBJ1-5; D ambiguous. Per germline, CDR1 MNHNS and CDR2 SASEGT. The CDR3 is 15 residues long. Trimming took off 2 bases at V and 4 bases at J, with 12 bases between the two ends. CDR3 sequence reads: CASSEWVAGNQPQHF. In DNA form, the CDR3 reads TGTGCCAGCAGTGAATGGGTCGCGGGGAATCAGCCCCAGCATTTT.

The chain is built from TRBV5-1 and TRBJ1-6; perhaps TRBD1 as D (6 bases). The germline V and J ends were trimmed by 0 bases and 10 bases, with 17 bases remaining between them. The CDR3 totals 16 residues. Germline-derived CDR1 and CDR2 are SGHRS and YFSETQ. CDR3 sequence reads: CASSLDGTRSFSPLHF. Here the CDR3 DNA reads TGCGCCAGCAGCTTGGACGGGACACGAAGCTTCTCACCCCTCCACTTT.

The sample holds a few counts of this clonotype. The chain carries TRBV6-5 and TRBJ1-2; no clear D. Trimming took off 2 bases at V and 0 bases at J, with 10 bases between the two ends. This CDR3 comprises 15 residues. Germline V CDR1 and CDR2: MNHEY, SVGAGI. The CDR3 DNA reads as TGTGCCAGCAGTTACGACGGAAAAGCTAACTATGGCTACACCTTC. It yields the protein CASSYDGKANYGYTF.

This clonotype came up a few times. V and J are TRBV6-1 and TRBJ2-7, with 7 positions matching TRBD2. Germline CDR1 and CDR2: MNHNS and SASEGT. The V segment lost 3 bases and the J segment 0 bases; nucleotides outside the gene matches: 8. The CDR3 consists of 16 residues. DNA of the CDR3: TGTGCCAGCAGTGATCCACCGGGAGGCAACTCCTACGAGCAGTACTTC. Encoded protein: CASSDPPGGNSYEQYF.

There are a few counts of this clonotype. The genes are TRBV29-1 and TRBJ2-4; D may match TRBD1 or TRBD2 (5 bases each). The CDR3 covers 12 residues. V lost 7 bases and J lost 14, with 21 bases in between. CDR1 and CDR2 from the germline V gene are SQVTM and ANQGSEA. The CDR3 sequence is CSAGTEGRIEYF. The CDR3 DNA sequence: TGCAGCGCAGGGACCGAGGGACGTATTGAGTACTTC.

The chain couples TRBV12-3 or TRBV12-4 to TRBJ1-2; 10 bases line up with TRBD1. After removal of 4 bases from V and 5 bases from J, the junction contained 7 bases not matched to a gene. The CDR3 extends over 15 amino acids. CDR3 region: CASSSPGQGWYGYTF. CDR3 DNA sequence: TGTGCCAGCAGTTCCCCGGGACAGGGGTGGTATGGCTACACCTTC.

CDR3 nucleotide sequence: TGTGCCAGCAGTCCGACAGGGACCAAAAACATTCAGTACTTC. As protein: CASSPTGTKNIQYF. The chain links TRBV12-3 or TRBV12-4 to TRBJ2-4, with 7 bases that match TRBD1. CDR3 length: 14 residues. J gave up 2 bases and V 5 bases, and 3 bases lay outside the gene matches.

The chain links TRBV5-1 to TRBJ2-4, with no clear D. With 3 bases removed from V and 4 bases from J, the gap between germline ends came to 11 bases. The germline CDR1 and CDR2 sequences are SGHRS and YFSETQ. CDR3 length: 14 amino acids. The CDR3 nucleotides are TGCGCCAGCAGCTCCCCCGGCGGAAAAAACATTCAGTACTTC. Encoded protein: CASSSPGGKNIQYF.

V is TRBV5-1 and J is TRBJ2-1; 7 positions match TRBD1. Per germline, CDR1 SGHRS and CDR2 YFSETQ. The ends lost 4 bases at V and 7 bases at J; junction bases unmatched: 8. The CDR3 is made up of 14 amino acids. CDR3 DNA: TGCGCCAGCAGCGCCGGACAGGAGTTTAATGAGCAGTTCTTC. This translates into CASSAGQEFNEQFF.

The V and J genes are TRBV28 and TRBJ1-1; D is ambiguous. This CDR3 contains 13 residues. In germline, CDR1 is MDHEN, CDR2 SYDVKM. V was cut by 3 bases and J by 0 bases, with 5 bases left in between. CDR3 residues: CASSFVMNTEAFF. The CDR3 DNA sequence: TGTGCCAGCAGTTTTGTTATGAACACTGAAGCTTTCTTT.